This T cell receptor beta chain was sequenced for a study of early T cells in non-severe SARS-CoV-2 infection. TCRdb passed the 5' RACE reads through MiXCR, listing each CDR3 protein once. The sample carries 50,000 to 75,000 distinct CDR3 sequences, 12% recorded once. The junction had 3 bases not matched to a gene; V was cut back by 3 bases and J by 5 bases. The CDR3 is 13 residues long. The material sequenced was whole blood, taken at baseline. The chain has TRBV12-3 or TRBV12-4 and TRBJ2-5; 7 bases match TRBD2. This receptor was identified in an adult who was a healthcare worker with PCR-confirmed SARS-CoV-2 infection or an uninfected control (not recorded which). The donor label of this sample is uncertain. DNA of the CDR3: TGTGCCAGCAGTTTCGGGGGGTACGAGACCCAGTACTTC. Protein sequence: CASSFGGYETQYF.